This entry features one TCR beta chain sequence. Per germline, CDR1 SGHRS and CDR2 YFSETQ. With 4 bases clipped from V and 3 bases from J, the junction kept 6 bases outside the gene matches. The CDR3 is 14 residues long. This record belongs to a study of shared clonotypes between healthy human individuals. TCRdb keeps only in-frame clones here, not all; method: immunoSEQ multiplex PCR. The repertoire holds about 1 million clones, with about 80% as singletons. Material for sequencing was memory CD4+ T cells sorted from blood. Subset of the sample: CD45RA-negative fraction. The origin of this receptor is a man aged 18 to 30 in good health. The chain employs TRBV5-1 and TRBJ1-1, with 7 bases that match TRBD1. The CDR3 sequence: CASSQTGSDTEAFF. For the CDR3, the DNA is TGCGCCAGCAGCCAGACAGGGTCGGACACTGAAGCTTTCTTT.